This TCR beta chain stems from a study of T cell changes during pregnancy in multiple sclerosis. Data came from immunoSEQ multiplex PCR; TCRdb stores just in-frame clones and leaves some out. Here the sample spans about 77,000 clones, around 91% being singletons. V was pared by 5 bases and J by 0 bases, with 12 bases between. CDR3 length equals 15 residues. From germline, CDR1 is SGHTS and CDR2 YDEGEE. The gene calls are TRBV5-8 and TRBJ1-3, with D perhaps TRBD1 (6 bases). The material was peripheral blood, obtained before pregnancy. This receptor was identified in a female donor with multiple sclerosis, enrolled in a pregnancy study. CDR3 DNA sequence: TGTGCCAGCAGGTTAGGGACATCCTCTGGAAACACCATATATTTT. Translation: CASRLGTSSGNTIYF.